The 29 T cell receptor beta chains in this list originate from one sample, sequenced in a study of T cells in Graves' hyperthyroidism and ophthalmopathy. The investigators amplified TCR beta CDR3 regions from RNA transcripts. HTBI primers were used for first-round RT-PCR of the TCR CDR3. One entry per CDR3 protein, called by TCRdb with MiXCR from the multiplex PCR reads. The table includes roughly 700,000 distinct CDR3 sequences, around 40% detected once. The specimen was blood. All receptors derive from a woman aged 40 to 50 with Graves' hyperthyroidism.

CDR3 sequence reads: CAIKDSGDGYTF. CDR3 DNA sequence: TGTGCCATCAAAGACTCGGGAGATGGCTACACCTTC. This chain connects TRBV10-3 to TRBJ1-2; D is unclear. CDR1 and CDR2 from the germline V gene are ENHRY and SYGVKD. Trimming removed 7 bases from V and 6 bases from J, with 12 bases in between. The CDR3 is made up of 12 amino acids.

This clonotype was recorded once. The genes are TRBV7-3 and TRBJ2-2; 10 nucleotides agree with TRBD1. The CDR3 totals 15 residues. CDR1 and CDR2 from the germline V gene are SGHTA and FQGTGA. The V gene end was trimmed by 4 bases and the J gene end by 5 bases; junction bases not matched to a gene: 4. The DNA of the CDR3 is TGTGCCAGCAGCTCGGGACAGGGGATAACCGGGGAGCTGTTTTTT. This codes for CASSSGQGITGELFF.

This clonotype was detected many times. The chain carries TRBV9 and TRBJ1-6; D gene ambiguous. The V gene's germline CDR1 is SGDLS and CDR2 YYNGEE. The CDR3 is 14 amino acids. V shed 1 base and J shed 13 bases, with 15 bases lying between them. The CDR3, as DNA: TGTGCCAGCAGCGTATCCCACGAGGAGGCGCCCCTCCACTTT. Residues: CASSVSHEEAPLHF.

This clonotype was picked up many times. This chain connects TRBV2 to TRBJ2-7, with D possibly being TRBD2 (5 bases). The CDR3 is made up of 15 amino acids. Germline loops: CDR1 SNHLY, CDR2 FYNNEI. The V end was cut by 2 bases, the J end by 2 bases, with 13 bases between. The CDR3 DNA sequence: TGTGCCAGCAGTGAAACCGGAGAGCGGACCTACGAGCAGTACTTC. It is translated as CASSETGERTYEQYF. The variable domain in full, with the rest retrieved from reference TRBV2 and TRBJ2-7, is EPEVTQTPSHQVTQMGQEVILRCVPISNHLYFYWYRQILGQKVEFLVSFYNNEISEKSEIFDDQFSVERPDGSNFTLKIRSTKLEDSAMYFCASSETGERTYEQYFGPGTRLTVT.

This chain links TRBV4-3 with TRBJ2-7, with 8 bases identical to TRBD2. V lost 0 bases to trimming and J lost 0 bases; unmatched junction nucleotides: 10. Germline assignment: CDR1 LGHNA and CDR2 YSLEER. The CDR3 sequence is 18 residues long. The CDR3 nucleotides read TGCGCCAGCAGCCAAGATTTTCACCGCGGGAGGTTCTCCTACGAGCAGTACTTC. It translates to CASSQDFHRGRFSYEQYF.

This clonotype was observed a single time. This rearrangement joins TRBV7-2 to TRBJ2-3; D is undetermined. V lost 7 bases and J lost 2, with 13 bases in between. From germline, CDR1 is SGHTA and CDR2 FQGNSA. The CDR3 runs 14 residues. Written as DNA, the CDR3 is TGTGCCAGCAACTTGTCTCTGTACACAGATACGCAGTATTTT. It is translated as CASNLSLYTDTQYF. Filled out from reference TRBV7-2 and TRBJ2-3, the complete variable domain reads GAGVSQSPSNKVTEKGKDVELRCDPISGHTALYWYRQSLGQGLEFLIYFQGNSAPDKSGLPSDRFSAERTGGSVSTLTIQRTQQEDSAVYLCASNLSLYTDTQYFGPGTRLTVL.

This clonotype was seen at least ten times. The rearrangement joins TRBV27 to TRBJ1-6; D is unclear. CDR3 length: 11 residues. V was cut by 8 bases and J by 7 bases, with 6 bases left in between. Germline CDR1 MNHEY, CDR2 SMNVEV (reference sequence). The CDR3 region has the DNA TGTGCCAGCGGTCAGAATTCACCCCTCCACTTT. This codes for CASGQNSPLHF.

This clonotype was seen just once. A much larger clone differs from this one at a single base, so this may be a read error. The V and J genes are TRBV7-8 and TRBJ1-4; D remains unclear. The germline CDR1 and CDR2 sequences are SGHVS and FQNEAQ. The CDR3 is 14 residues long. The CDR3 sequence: CASSQRQQDEKLSF. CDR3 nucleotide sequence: TGTGCCAGCAGCCAACGGCAGCAGGATGAAAAACTGTCTTTT.

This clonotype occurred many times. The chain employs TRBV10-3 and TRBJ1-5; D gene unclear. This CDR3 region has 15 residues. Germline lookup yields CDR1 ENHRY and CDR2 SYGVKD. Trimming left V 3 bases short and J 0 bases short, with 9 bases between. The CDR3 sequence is CAISDGVSSNQPQHF. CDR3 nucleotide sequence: TGTGCCATCAGTGATGGTGTTTCTAGCAATCAGCCCCAGCATTTT.

In nucleotides, the CDR3 is TGTGCCAGTATCGGACAGGGGGAGACCTACGAGCAGTACTTC. It is translated as CASIGQGETYEQYF. The genes are TRBV19 and TRBJ2-7; 10 bases agree with TRBD1. Germline V gives CDR1 LNHDA, CDR2 SQIVND (reference sequence). The CDR3 sequence is 14 residues long. The junction had 5 bases not matched to a gene; V was cut back by 7 bases and J by 2 bases.

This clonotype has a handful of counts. CDR3 sequence reads: CASRRFSGGAGNEQFF. CDR3 in DNA: TGTGCCAGCAGACGTTTTAGCGGGGGGGCCGGGAATGAGCAGTTCTTC. The chain joins TRBV7-2 to TRBJ2-7; 11 bases are shared with TRBD2. The last part of the DNA fits TRBJ2-1 better; the J call may be wrong. The length of the CDR3 is 16 residues. Germline assignment: CDR1 SGHTA and CDR2 FQGNSA.

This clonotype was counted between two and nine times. CDR3 region: CSVNRQDSYEQYF. The CDR3 nucleotides read TGCAGCGTTAACCGACAGGATTCCTACGAGCAGTACTTC. This chain joins TRBV29-1 and TRBJ2-7; maybe TRBD1 (6 bases). V was clipped by 5 bases and J by 1 base, with 12 bases between them. Germline CDR1 and CDR2: SQVTM and ANQGSEA. CDR3 length: 13 amino acids.

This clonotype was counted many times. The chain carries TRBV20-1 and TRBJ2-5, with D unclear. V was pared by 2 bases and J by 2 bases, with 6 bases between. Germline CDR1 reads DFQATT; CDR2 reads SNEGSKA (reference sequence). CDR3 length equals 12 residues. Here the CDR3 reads CSARYGQETQYF. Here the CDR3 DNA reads TGCAGTGCTAGATACGGACAAGAGACCCAGTACTTC.

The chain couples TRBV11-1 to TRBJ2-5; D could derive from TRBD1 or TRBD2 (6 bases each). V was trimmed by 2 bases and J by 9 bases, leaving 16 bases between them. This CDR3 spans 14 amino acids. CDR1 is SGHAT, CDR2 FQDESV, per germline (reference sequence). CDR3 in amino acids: CASSLQGRHQPQYF. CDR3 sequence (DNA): TGTGCCAGCAGCTTACAGGGGAGGCATCAGCCCCAGTACTTC. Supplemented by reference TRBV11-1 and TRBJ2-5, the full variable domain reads EAEVAQSPRYKITEKSQAVAFWCDPISGHATLYWYRQILGQGPELLVQFQDESVVDDSQLPKDRFSAERLKGVDSTLKIQPAELGDSAMYLCASSLQGRHQPQYFGPGTRLLVL.

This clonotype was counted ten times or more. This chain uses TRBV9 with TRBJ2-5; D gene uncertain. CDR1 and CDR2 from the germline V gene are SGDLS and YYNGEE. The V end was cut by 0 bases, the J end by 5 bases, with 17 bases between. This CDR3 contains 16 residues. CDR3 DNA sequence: TGTGCCAGCAGCGTAGCTTCGGGTCGAGTCGAGGAGACCCAGTACTTC. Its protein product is CASSVASGRVEETQYF.

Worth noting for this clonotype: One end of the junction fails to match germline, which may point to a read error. This chain's CDR3 is CASSLNKGQSNQPQHF. DNA for the CDR3: TGCGCCAGCAGCCTCAATAAAGGACAGAGCAATCAGCCCCAGCATTTT. This rearrangement joins TRBV7-3 to TRBJ1-5; maybe TRBD1 (6 bases). The CDR3 has 16 residues. Germline assignment: CDR1 SGHTA and CDR2 FQGTGA. Using reference TRBV7-3 and TRBJ1-5 for the parts outside the CDR3, the full variable domain is GAGVSQTPSNKVTEKGKYVELRCDPISGHTALYWYRQSLGQGPEFLIYFQGTGAADDSGLPNDRFFAVRPEGSVSTLKIQRTERGDSAVYLCASSLNKGQSNQPQHFGDGTRLSIL.

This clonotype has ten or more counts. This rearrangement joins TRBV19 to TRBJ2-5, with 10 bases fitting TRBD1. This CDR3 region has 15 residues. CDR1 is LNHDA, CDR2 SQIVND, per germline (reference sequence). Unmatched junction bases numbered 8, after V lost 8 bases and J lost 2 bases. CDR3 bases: TGTGCCAGTGCCGGGACAGGGGTATCGCAAGAGACCCAGTACTTC. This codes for CASAGTGVSQETQYF.

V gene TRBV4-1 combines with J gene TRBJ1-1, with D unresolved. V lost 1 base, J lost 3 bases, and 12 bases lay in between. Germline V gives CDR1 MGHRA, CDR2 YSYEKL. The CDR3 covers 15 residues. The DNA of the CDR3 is TGCGCCAGCAGCCAAGTCCTTGGGAAGGACACTGAAGCTTTCTTT. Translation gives CASSQVLGKDTEAFF.

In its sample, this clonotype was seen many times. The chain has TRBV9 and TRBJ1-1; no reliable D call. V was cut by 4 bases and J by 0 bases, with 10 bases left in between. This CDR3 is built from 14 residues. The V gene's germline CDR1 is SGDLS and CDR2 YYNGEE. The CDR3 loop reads CASSPNSLNTEAFF. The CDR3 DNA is TGTGCCAGCAGCCCCAACAGCCTGAACACTGAAGCTTTCTTT.

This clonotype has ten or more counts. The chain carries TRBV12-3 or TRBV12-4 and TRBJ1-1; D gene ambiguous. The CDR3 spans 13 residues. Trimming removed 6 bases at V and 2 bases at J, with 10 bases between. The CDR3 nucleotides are TGTGCCAGCAGCCGACACCTTAACACTGAAGCTTTCTTT. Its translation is CASSRHLNTEAFF.

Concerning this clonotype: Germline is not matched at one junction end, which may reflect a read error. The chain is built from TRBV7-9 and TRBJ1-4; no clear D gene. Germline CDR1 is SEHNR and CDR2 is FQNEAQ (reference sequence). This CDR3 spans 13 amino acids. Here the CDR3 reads CASSHPFKDKLFF. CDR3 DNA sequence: TGCGCCAGCAGCCACCCGTTCAAGGATAAACTGTTTTTT.

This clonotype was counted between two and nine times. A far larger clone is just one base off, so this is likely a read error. The CDR3 here is CASSPGDAEAFF. The CDR3 DNA follows: TGTGCCAGCAGCCCAGGGGACGCTGAAGCTTTCTTT. The gene calls are TRBV7-9 and TRBJ1-1; weak D call: TRBD1 (6 bases). V gave up 5 bases and J gave up 6 bases, with 10 bases separating them. The CDR3 loop spans 12 amino acids. CDR1 is SEHNR and CDR2 is FQNEAQ in the germline V gene (reference sequence).

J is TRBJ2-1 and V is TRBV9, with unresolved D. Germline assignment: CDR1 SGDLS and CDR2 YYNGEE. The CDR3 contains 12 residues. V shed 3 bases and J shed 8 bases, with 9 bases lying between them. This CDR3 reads CASSGRGYEQFF. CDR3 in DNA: TGTGCCAGCAGCGGGAGAGGCTATGAGCAGTTCTTC.

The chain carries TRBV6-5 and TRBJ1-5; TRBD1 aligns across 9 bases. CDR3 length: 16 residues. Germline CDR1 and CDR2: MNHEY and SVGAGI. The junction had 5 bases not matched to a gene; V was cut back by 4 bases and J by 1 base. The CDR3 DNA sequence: TGTGCCAGCAGTTCAACAGGGGGCTGGAGCAATCAGCCCCAGCATTTT. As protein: CASSSTGGWSNQPQHF.

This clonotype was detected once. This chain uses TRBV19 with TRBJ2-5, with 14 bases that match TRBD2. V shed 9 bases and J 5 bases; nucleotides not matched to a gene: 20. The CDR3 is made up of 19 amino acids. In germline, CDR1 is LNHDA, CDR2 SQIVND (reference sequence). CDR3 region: CASSPSGTSGGETGETQYF. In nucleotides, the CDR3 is TGTGCCAGCAGCCCTTCTGGGACTAGCGGGGGCGAGACTGGGGAGACCCAGTACTTC.

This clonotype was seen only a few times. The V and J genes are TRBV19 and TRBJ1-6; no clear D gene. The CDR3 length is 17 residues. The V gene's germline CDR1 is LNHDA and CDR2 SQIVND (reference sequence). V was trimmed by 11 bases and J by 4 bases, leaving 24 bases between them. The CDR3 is CAGTVLAAWLYNSPLHF. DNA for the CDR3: TGTGCCGGAACCGTCTTGGCCGCATGGCTGTATAATTCACCCCTCCACTTT.

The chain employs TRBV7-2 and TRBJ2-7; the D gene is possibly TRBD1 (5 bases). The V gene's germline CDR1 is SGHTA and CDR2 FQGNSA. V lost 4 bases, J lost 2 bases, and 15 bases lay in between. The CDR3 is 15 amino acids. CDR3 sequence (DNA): TGTGCCAGCAGCTCGCGAGACAGACCAGCCTACGAGCAGTACTTC. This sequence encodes CASSSRDRPAYEQYF.

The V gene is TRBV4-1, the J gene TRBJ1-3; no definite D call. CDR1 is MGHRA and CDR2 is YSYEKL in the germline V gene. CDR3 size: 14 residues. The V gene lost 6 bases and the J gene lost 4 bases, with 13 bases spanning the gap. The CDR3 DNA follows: TGCGCCAGCAGGGAACTGGATTCGGGAAACACCATATATTTT. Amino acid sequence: CASRELDSGNTIYF.

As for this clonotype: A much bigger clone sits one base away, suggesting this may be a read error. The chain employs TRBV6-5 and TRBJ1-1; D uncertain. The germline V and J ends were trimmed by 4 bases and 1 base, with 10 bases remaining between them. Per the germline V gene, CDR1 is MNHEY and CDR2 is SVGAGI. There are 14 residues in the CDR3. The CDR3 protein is CASSSPLGNTEAFF. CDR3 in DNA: TGTGCCAGCAGTTCCCCCCTTGGGAACACTGAAGCTTTCTTT.